Each of the 11 T cell receptor beta chains below was sequenced from the same sample in a study of shared clonotypes between healthy human individuals. Sequencing was performed with immunoSEQ multiplex PCR; in TCRdb, only in-frame clones are kept and a portion is missing. This repertoire shows around 1,000,000 clones, roughly 80% found once; its top ten account for 0.7% to 0.95%. What was sequenced was memory CD4+ T cells from PBMCs. The subset was: CD45RA-negative fraction. These receptors were collected from a young man in good health. Some clones in this sample may be carry-over from other donors' samples.

This clone appeared a few times. V is TRBV7-6 and J is TRBJ1-1; D gene uncertain. Between the trimmed V and J ends, which lost 2 bases and 0 bases, there was a span of 4 bases. Germline values: CDR1 SGHVS, CDR2 FNYEAQ. This CDR3 comprises 13 residues. The CDR3 region has the DNA TGTGCCAGCAGCTTATCCGTGAACACTGAAGCTTTCTTT. Its translation: CASSLSVNTEAFF.

The V and J genes are TRBV7-9 and TRBJ1-1; 7 positions match TRBD1. The CDR3 extends over 17 amino acids. J gave up 4 bases and V 5 bases, and 16 bases lay outside the gene matches. Germline V lookup: CDR1 SEHNR, CDR2 FQNEAQ (reference sequence). In DNA, the CDR3 is TGTGCCAGCAGCATTGCCGAGGGGGCGAAGGTCGGCACTGAAGCTTTCTTT. It yields the protein CASSIAEGAKVGTEAFF. The variable domain in full, with the rest retrieved from reference TRBV7-9 and TRBJ1-1, is DTGVSQNPRHKITKRGQNVTFRCDPISEHNRLYWYRQTLGQGPEFLTYFQNEAQLEKSRLLSDRFSAERPKGSFSTLEIQRTEQGDSAMYLCASSIAEGAKVGTEAFFGQGTRLTVV.

The chain is built from TRBV28 and TRBJ1-2; no firm D call. Trimming took 8 bases from V and 2 from J, leaving 12 bases between them. CDR3 size: 13 residues. Germline V gene data show CDR1 as MDHEN and CDR2 as SYDVKM. The CDR3 sequence is CASSWTYNYGYTF. In nucleotides, the CDR3 is TGTGCCAGCTCTTGGACGTACAACTATGGCTACACCTTC.

This clone appeared once. This chain links TRBV7-2 with TRBJ2-7, with TRBD2 matching over 10 bases. This CDR3 comprises 15 residues. CDR1 and CDR2 from the germline V gene are SGHTA and FQGNSA. V trimming: 5 bases; J trimming: 2 bases; junction bases outside the gene matches: 6. CDR3 region: CASSVLAGVAYEQYF. The CDR3 coding sequence is TGTGCCAGCAGCGTCCTAGCGGGGGTGGCCTACGAGCAGTACTTC.

A few counts support this clone. The same CDR3 also results from other DNA sequences found in this sample. The chain links TRBV5-5 to TRBJ1-5; D is unresolved. V lost 0 bases and J lost 1, with 5 bases in between. The CDR3 runs 14 residues. The germline V gene encodes CDR1 SGHKS and CDR2 YYEKEE (reference sequence). The CDR3 bases are TGTGCCAGCAGCTTGGACTTGAGCAATCAGCCCCAGCATTTT. It encodes CASSLDLSNQPQHF.

This chain connects TRBV19 to TRBJ2-1; 7 nucleotides line up with TRBD1. V lost 8 bases to trimming and J lost 1 base; unmatched junction nucleotides: 5. Germline CDR1 reads LNHDA; CDR2 reads SQIVND (reference sequence). The CDR3 covers 14 residues. CDR3 DNA: TGTGCCAGTGGGACAGACCTTTCCTACAATGAGCAGTTCTTC. Translation gives CASGTDLSYNEQFF.

In regard to this clone: This CDR3 is also generated by other DNA sequences in the sample. The rearrangement links TRBV30 to TRBJ2-5; no definite D call. The CDR3 runs 11 residues. Germline V lookup: CDR1 GTSNPN, CDR2 SVGIG (reference sequence). Trimming took 1 base from V and 5 from J, leaving 5 bases between them. The CDR3 coding sequence is TGTGCCTGGAGTGGGCGGGAGACCCAGTACTTC. Translation gives CAWSGRETQYF.

In this sample, this clone turned up a few times. The chain uses TRBV7-9 and TRBJ1-5; D is undetermined. CDR3 length: 13 residues. Germline V gene sequence: CDR1 SEHNR, CDR2 FQNEAQ (reference sequence). V was pared by 0 bases and J by 4 bases, with 4 bases between. In nucleotides, the CDR3 is TGTGCCAGCAGCTTAGCCACAAATCAGCCCCAGCATTTT. Its protein is CASSLATNQPQHF.

The chain links TRBV5-8 to TRBJ2-2; TRBD2 is a possible D gene (5 bases). CDR1 and CDR2 from the germline V gene are SGHTS and YDEGEE. Trimming left V 3 bases short and J 5 bases short, with 14 bases between. The CDR3 length is 15 residues. The CDR3 DNA follows: TGTGCCAGCAGCTCCCTGACCGGCGGGACCGGGGAGCTGTTTTTT. It encodes CASSSLTGGTGELFF.

The chain combines TRBV13 with TRBJ1-6; the D is unclear. Trimming took 5 bases from V and 10 from J, leaving 12 bases between them. This CDR3 comprises 13 residues. Germline lookup yields CDR1 PRHDT and CDR2 FYEKMQ (reference sequence). The CDR3 reads CASSTAERSPLHF. In nucleotides, the CDR3 is TGTGCCAGCAGCACTGCAGAACGGTCACCCCTCCACTTT.

J is TRBJ2-7 and V is TRBV10-1; no reliable D call. V dropped 7 bases and J dropped 2 bases, with 3 bases sitting between them. The CDR3 consists of 10 residues. Per the germline V gene, CDR1 is WNHNN and CDR2 is SYGVQD (reference sequence). The CDR3 region is CASIPYEQYF. Written as DNA, the CDR3 is TGCGCCAGCATCCCCTACGAGCAGTACTTC.